This T cell receptor beta chain stems from a study of T cell changes during pregnancy in multiple sclerosis. Assay: immunoSEQ multiplex PCR; the TCRdb copy retains only in-frame clones and omits some. This sample has about 43,000 clones, with 90% found just once. The V and J ends lost 7 bases and 4 bases respectively, with 23 bases between them. There are 17 residues in the CDR3. CDR1 is LNHDA and CDR2 is SQIVND in the germline V gene (reference sequence). This TCR came from a female donor in good health, enrolled as a control in a pregnancy study. This specimen was peripheral blood, taken in the second trimester of pregnancy. V and J are TRBV19 and TRBJ1-5; a weak D match, TRBD1 (5 bases). DNA of the CDR3: TGTGCCAGTACCCGCTTCCACGAGACAGAATCTAATCAGCCCCAGCATTTT. Its protein is CASTRFHETESNQPQHF. The whole variable domain, remainder taken from reference TRBV19 and TRBJ1-5, is DGGITQSPKYLFRKEGQNVTLSCEQNLNHDAMYWYRQDPGQGLRLIYYSQIVNDFQKGDIAEGYSVSREKKESFPLTVTSAQKNPTAFYLCASTRFHETESNQPQHFGDGTRLSIL.